What follows are 32 T cell receptor beta chains derived from one specimen sequenced in a study of lymphopenia after photon versus proton radiotherapy. TCRdb keeps only in-frame clones here, not all; method: immunoSEQ multiplex PCR. The sample lists 50,000 to 75,000 clones; 70% to 90% were seen once. The input for sequencing was peripheral blood, taken from a patient treated with photon-based radiotherapy. The receptors were gathered from a man aged 40-49 years with gastric cancer.

This clone turned up a few times. The J gene is TRBJ1-1, the V gene TRBV30; the D is unclear. The V and J ends lost 2 bases and 0 bases respectively, with 4 bases between them. CDR3 size: 12 residues. The germline V gene has CDR1 GTSNPN and CDR2 SVGIG (reference sequence). CDR3 DNA sequence: TGTGCCTGGAGTTCGATGAACACTGAAGCTTTCTTT. Encoded protein: CAWSSMNTEAFF.

The chain recombines TRBV10-3 with TRBJ1-1, with 8 bases matching TRBD1. The J segment lost 5 bases and the V segment lost 3 bases, leaving 5 bases of the junction unmatched. The CDR3 covers 14 residues. In germline, CDR1 is ENHRY, CDR2 SYGVKD. CDR3 DNA: TGTGCCATCAGTGACCAGGGGGCGCGGACTGAAGCTTTCTTT. Protein sequence: CAISDQGARTEAFF.

The rearrangement uses TRBV30 and TRBJ1-3; 7 nucleotides line up with TRBD1. Germline-derived CDR1 and CDR2 are GTSNPN and SVGIG (reference sequence). With V trimmed by 0 bases and J by 4 bases, 9 bases remained unmatched. CDR3 length: 16 amino acids. The CDR3 region is CAWSVGFTGAGNTIYF. As DNA, the CDR3 is TGTGCCTGGAGTGTAGGTTTTACAGGGGCCGGAAACACCATATATTTT.

The chain combines TRBV18 with TRBJ2-7; a weak D match, TRBD1 (5 bases). CDR1 and CDR2 from the germline V gene are KGHSH and LQKENI. The V gene lost 2 bases and the J gene lost 4 bases, with 12 bases spanning the gap. CDR3 size: 14 residues. CDR3: CASSPGATLYEQYF. The CDR3 bases are TGTGCCAGCTCACCAGGGGCCACTCTTTACGAGCAGTACTTC.

This clone was seen once. The genes are TRBV2 and TRBJ2-3, with D possibly being TRBD1 (5 bases). The V end lost 6 bases, the J end lost 6 bases, and 13 bases lay between the germline ends. Germline CDR1 and CDR2: SNHLY and FYNNEI. CDR3 length: 13 residues. CDR3 amino acids: CASRWGRGDTQYF. The CDR3 DNA is TGTGCCAGCAGGTGGGGTAGGGGTGATACGCAGTATTTT.

This chain connects TRBV23-1 to TRBJ2-7, with 7 nucleotides matching TRBD1. TRBV23-1 is treated as an ORF (open reading frame) with a function not yet certain. This CDR3 is built from 15 residues. V gave up 4 bases and J gave up 2 bases; unmatched junction bases: 8. The CDR3 coding sequence is TGCGCCAGCAGTCGAGCAGGGGGTTTTCCCTACGAGCAGTACTTC. Translation gives CASSRAGGFPYEQYF.

This chain joins TRBV6-1 and TRBJ1-1, with 11 bases that match TRBD1. The J segment lost 5 bases and the V segment lost 5 bases, leaving 4 bases of the junction unmatched. The CDR3 length is 14 residues. Germline V gene data show CDR1 as MNHNS and CDR2 as SASEGT. CDR3 residues: CASSLDRGQTEAFF. CDR3 coding DNA: TGTGCCAGCAGTTTGGACAGGGGGCAGACTGAAGCTTTCTTT.

CDR3 coding DNA: TGTGCCAGCACCACCACAGGGAGCACTGAAGCTTTCTTT. Translation gives CASTTTGSTEAFF. The chain carries TRBV6-6 and TRBJ1-1; D is possibly TRBD1 (6 bases). This CDR3 comprises 13 residues. With 7 bases removed from V and 4 bases from J, the gap between germline ends came to 13 bases. The germline V gene has CDR1 MNHNY and CDR2 SVGAGI (reference sequence).

This sequence joins TRBV4-3 and TRBJ1-2; 7 nucleotides line up with TRBD1. Germline assignment: CDR1 LGHNA and CDR2 YSLEER. V lost 1 base to trimming and J lost 6 bases; unmatched junction nucleotides: 8. The CDR3 extends over 15 amino acids. In DNA form, the CDR3 reads TGCGCCAGCAGCCAAGGACAGGGAATTATCGATGGCTACACCTTC. This sequence encodes CASSQGQGIIDGYTF.

The chain couples TRBV4-1 to TRBJ1-2, with 7 bases that match TRBD1. The CDR3 loop spans 12 amino acids. Losses at the gene ends were 4 bases for V and 11 bases for J; bases not matched to a gene: 7. Germline assignment: CDR1 MGHRA and CDR2 YSYEKL. The CDR3 loop reads CASSLETGMYTF. The CDR3 coding sequence is TGCGCCAGCAGCCTTGAGACAGGGATGTACACCTTC.

The chain carries TRBV2 and TRBJ1-5; D unclear. The ends were cut back, 2 bases at V and 0 bases at J, with 8 bases in the middle. Germline V gene sequence: CDR1 SNHLY, CDR2 FYNNEI. This CDR3 has 15 residues. CDR3 sequence (DNA): TGTGCCAGCAGTGAACTTCAGTATAGCAATCAGCCCCAGCATTTT. Its translation: CASSELQYSNQPQHF.

The V gene is TRBV28, the J gene TRBJ1-6; 7 bases fit TRBD1. V dropped 5 bases and J dropped 6; count of bases not matched to a gene: 7. The germline V gene has CDR1 MDHEN and CDR2 SYDVKM. CDR3 length equals 15 residues. Here the CDR3 DNA reads TGTGCCAGCAGTCTAGGGGGCGGTTTTAATTCACCCCTCCACTTT. Translated, it gives CASSLGGGFNSPLHF.

V usage is TRBV6-1 and J usage is TRBJ2-7; 8 positions agree with TRBD1. V dropped 4 bases and J dropped 2; count of bases not matched to a gene: 7. Per germline, CDR1 MNHNS and CDR2 SASEGT. CDR3 length equals 15 residues. CDR3 region: CASSARRGRPYEQYF. The CDR3 bases are TGTGCCAGCAGTGCCCGCAGGGGGCGCCCCTACGAGCAGTACTTC.

This chain uses TRBV5-8 with TRBJ2-5; 8 nucleotides agree with TRBD1. Germline V lookup: CDR1 SGHTS, CDR2 YDEGEE. The CDR3 totals 15 residues. V gave up 2 bases and J gave up 5 bases; unmatched junction bases: 8. This CDR3 reads CASSLRQGSWETQYF. DNA for the CDR3: TGTGCCAGCAGCTTAAGACAGGGGTCATGGGAGACCCAGTACTTC.

V is TRBV11-1 and J is TRBJ2-7; TRBD1 matches 10 bases. V dropped 5 bases and J dropped 2; count of bases not matched to a gene: 6. CDR1 SGHAT and CDR2 FQDESV come from the germline V gene (reference sequence). This CDR3 has 15 amino acids. The CDR3 protein is CASSITDRGAYEQYF. The CDR3 coding sequence is TGTGCCAGCAGCATCACGGACAGGGGGGCCTACGAGCAGTACTTC.

V is TRBV7-2 and J is TRBJ2-7; 12 bases agree with TRBD1. V trimming: 5 bases; J trimming: 5 bases; junction bases outside the gene matches: 4. Germline values: CDR1 SGHTA, CDR2 FQGNSA. This CDR3 is built from 14 residues. The CDR3 sequence is CASSVGTGGDEQYF. In DNA form, the CDR3 reads TGTGCCAGCAGCGTAGGGACAGGGGGCGACGAGCAGTACTTC.

This chain links TRBV9 with TRBJ2-3; 9 bases align to TRBD2. The V gene's germline CDR1 is SGDLS and CDR2 YYNGEE. The CDR3 length is 16 residues. Trimming at V came to 0 bases and at J to 4 bases, leaving 6 bases not matched to a gene. The CDR3, as DNA: TGTGCCAGCAGCGTAGGAAGGGCGGGGGGGGCAGATACGCAGTATTTT. Translating it yields CASSVGRAGGADTQYF.

The chain has TRBV4-3 and TRBJ2-3; D possibly corresponds to TRBD1 (6 bases). Germline V CDR1 and CDR2: LGHNA, YSLEER. The CDR3 runs 16 residues. V gave up 0 bases and J gave up 1 base, with 11 bases separating them. CDR3 sequence reads: CASSQDGGRGTDTQYF. In DNA, the CDR3 is TGCGCCAGCAGCCAAGATGGGGGCAGAGGCACAGATACGCAGTATTTT.

The genes are TRBV19 and TRBJ1-5, with D unclear. CDR3 length: 15 residues. The V end was cut by 7 bases, the J end by 3 bases, with 16 bases between. Germline lookup yields CDR1 LNHDA and CDR2 SQIVND (reference sequence). The CDR3 here is CASTPPWGINQPQHF. The CDR3 DNA reads as TGTGCCAGTACCCCCCCGTGGGGAATCAATCAGCCCCAGCATTTT.

The rearrangement links TRBV28 to TRBJ2-7; the match to TRBD1 covers 12 bases. Germline CDR1 and CDR2: MDHEN and SYDVKM. V lost 5 bases, J lost 7 bases, and 18 bases stayed unmatched. This CDR3 comprises 18 residues. In DNA form, the CDR3 reads TGTGCCAGCAGTCCCCGGGACAGGGGGCCGATGCGGCCGGGGGAGCAGTACTTC. Its protein product is CASSPRDRGPMRPGEQYF.

This clone was seen only once. The chain links TRBV11-2 to TRBJ1-5, with D possibly being TRBD1 (6 bases). With 1 base removed from V and 5 bases from J, the gap between germline ends came to 12 bases. The CDR3 contains 15 residues. Germline CDR1 and CDR2: SGHAT and FQNNGV. CDR3 nucleotide sequence: TGTGCCAGCAGCTTAGCCCCAAACAGGGATCAGCCCCAGCATTTT. It codes for CASSLAPNRDQPQHF.

V is TRBV6-1 and J is TRBJ2-1; D ambiguous. The length of the CDR3 is 13 residues. CDR1 is MNHNS, CDR2 SASEGT, per germline. Trimming pared 5 bases from V and 5 bases from J, leaving 10 bases between. DNA of the CDR3: TGTGCCAGCAGTAATTACCGGGACAATGAGCAGTTCTTC. This encodes CASSNYRDNEQFF.

This chain links TRBV5-1 with TRBJ2-5, with unresolved D. The CDR3 loop spans 13 amino acids. CDR1 is SGHRS and CDR2 is YFSETQ in the germline V gene. The V end lost 3 bases, the J end lost 1 base, and 7 bases lay between the germline ends. CDR3 residues: CASSSRPQETQYF. In DNA, the CDR3 is TGCGCCAGCAGCTCCAGACCCCAAGAGACCCAGTACTTC. The variable domain in full, completed from reference TRBV5-1 and TRBJ2-5, reads KAGVTQTPRYLIKTRGQQVTLSCSPISGHRSVSWYQQTPGQGLQFLFEYFSETQRNKGNFPGRFSGRQFSNSRSEMNVSTLELGDSALYLCASSSRPQETQYFGPGTRLLVL.

The rearrangement uses TRBV6-6 and TRBJ1-6; TRBD1 matches at 8 bases. Germline V lookup: CDR1 MNHNY, CDR2 SVGAGI (reference sequence). This CDR3 contains 13 residues. The V and J ends lost 7 bases and 12 bases, in that order; junction bases with no gene match: 8. The CDR3 reads CASNTRQGLPLHF. The CDR3 DNA reads TGTGCCAGCAATACTAGACAGGGGTTACCCCTCCACTTT.

This clone showed up just once. This rearrangement joins TRBV7-3 to TRBJ1-1, with 7 bases aligning to TRBD1. The CDR3 totals 14 residues. The J segment lost 5 bases and the V segment lost 5 bases, leaving 8 bases of the junction unmatched. Germline V lookup: CDR1 SGHTA, CDR2 FQGTGA. This chain's CDR3 is CASSANRGGTEAFF. DNA of the CDR3: TGTGCCAGCAGCGCCAACAGGGGAGGAACTGAAGCTTTCTTT. Complete variable domain (other parts from reference TRBV7-3 and TRBJ1-1): GAGVSQTPSNKVTEKGKYVELRCDPISGHTALYWYRQSLGQGPEFLIYFQGTGAADDSGLPNDRFFAVRPEGSVSTLKIQRTERGDSAVYLCASSANRGGTEAFFGQGTRLTVV.

This chain connects TRBV4-1 to TRBJ2-7; maybe TRBD1 (6 bases). V was cut by 1 base and J by 5 bases, with 18 bases left in between. CDR1 and CDR2 from the germline V gene are MGHRA and YSYEKL. The CDR3 spans 16 residues. The CDR3 bases are TGCGCCAGCAGCCAAGCAGGAGTCGCAGGGGCCCACGAGCAGTACTTC. Amino acid sequence: CASSQAGVAGAHEQYF.

The V and J genes are TRBV6-5 and TRBJ1-6; unclear D gene. Germline loops: CDR1 MNHEY, CDR2 SVGAGI. Trimming took off 8 bases at V and 8 bases at J, with 19 bases between the two ends. This CDR3 region has 15 residues. The CDR3 DNA reads as TGTGCCAGCCCAAAAGGGAAATGGCCAGATTCACCCCTCCACTTT. It specifies CASPKGKWPDSPLHF.

The rearrangement uses TRBV5-4 and TRBJ1-1; TRBD1 aligns across 9 bases. The CDR3 is made up of 15 amino acids. V shed 3 bases and J 1 base; nucleotides not matched to a gene: 4. Germline V gene lookup returns CDR1 SGHNT and CDR2 YYREEE (reference sequence). The CDR3 region has the DNA TGTGCCAGCAGCTGGCTACAGGGGGCGAACACTGAAGCTTTCTTT. This codes for CASSWLQGANTEAFF.

This chain uses TRBV5-6 with TRBJ1-4; 9 bases are a match to TRBD1. The CDR3 totals 15 residues. Germline loops: CDR1 SGHDT, CDR2 YYEEEE. Germline trimming cut 2 bases from V and 6 bases from J; bases unmatched to any gene: 5. CDR3 in DNA: TGTGCCAGCAGCTTTTTGGACAGGGGAGATGAAAAACTGTTTTTT. As protein: CASSFLDRGDEKLFF.

This clone was seen only once. The rearrangement links TRBV29-1 to TRBJ2-1; 7 bases agree with TRBD1. The germline V gene has CDR1 SQVTM and CDR2 ANQGSEA. V was clipped by 7 bases and J by 9 bases; unmatched bases: 12. This CDR3 region has 13 residues. The CDR3 DNA reads as TGCAGCGCCGCGCCAGGGTCAGGGGGTGAGCAGTTCTTC. This translates into CSAAPGSGGEQFF.

This chain uses TRBV5-1 with TRBJ1-6, with unresolved D. Per the germline V gene, CDR1 is SGHRS and CDR2 is YFSETQ. The germline V and J ends were trimmed by 2 bases and 5 bases, with 11 bases remaining between them. CDR3 length: 15 amino acids. The CDR3 DNA sequence: TGCGCCAGCAGCTTAACCTCGCAGGATAATTCACCCCTCCACTTT. Translating gives CASSLTSQDNSPLHF. The full variable domain, with the rest looked up from reference TRBV5-1 and TRBJ1-6, is KAGVTQTPRYLIKTRGQQVTLSCSPISGHRSVSWYQQTPGQGLQFLFEYFSETQRNKGNFPGRFSGRQFSNSRSEMNVSTLELGDSALYLCASSLTSQDNSPLHFGNGTRLTVT.

This chain connects TRBV4-2 to TRBJ2-5; no reliable D call. TRBJ2-7 matches the DNA end more closely, so the J call is doubtful. CDR1 and CDR2 from the germline V gene are LGHNA and YNFKEQ. There are 15 residues in the CDR3. CDR3 protein: CASSQGPSTPYEQYF. The CDR3 coding sequence is TGTGCCAGCAGCCAAGGACCCTCCACTCCCTACGAGCAGTACTTC.